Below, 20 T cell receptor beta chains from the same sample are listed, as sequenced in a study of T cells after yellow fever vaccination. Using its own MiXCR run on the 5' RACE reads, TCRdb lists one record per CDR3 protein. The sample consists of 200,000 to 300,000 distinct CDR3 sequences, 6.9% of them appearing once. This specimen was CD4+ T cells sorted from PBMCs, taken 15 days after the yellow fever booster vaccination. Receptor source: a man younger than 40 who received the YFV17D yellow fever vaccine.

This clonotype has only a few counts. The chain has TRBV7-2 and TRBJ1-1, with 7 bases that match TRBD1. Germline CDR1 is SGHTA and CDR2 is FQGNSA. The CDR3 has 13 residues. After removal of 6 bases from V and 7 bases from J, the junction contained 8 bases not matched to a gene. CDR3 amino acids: CASRIVRDSEAFF. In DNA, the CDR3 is TGTGCCAGCAGAATTGTACGGGACAGTGAAGCTTTCTTT.

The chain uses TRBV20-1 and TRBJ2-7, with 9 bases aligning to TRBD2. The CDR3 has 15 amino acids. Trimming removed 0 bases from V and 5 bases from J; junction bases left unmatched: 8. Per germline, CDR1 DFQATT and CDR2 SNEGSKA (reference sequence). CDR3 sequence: CSAREAGGWSNEQYF. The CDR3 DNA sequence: TGCAGTGCTAGAGAAGCGGGAGGCTGGTCCAACGAGCAGTACTTC.

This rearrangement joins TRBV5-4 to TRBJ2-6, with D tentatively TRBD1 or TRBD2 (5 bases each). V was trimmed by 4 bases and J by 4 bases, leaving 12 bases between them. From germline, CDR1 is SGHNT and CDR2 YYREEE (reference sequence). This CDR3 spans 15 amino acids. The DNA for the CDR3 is TGTGCCAGCAGCCTCGGGACGGCCGGGGCCAACGTCCTGACTTTC. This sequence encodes CASSLGTAGANVLTF.

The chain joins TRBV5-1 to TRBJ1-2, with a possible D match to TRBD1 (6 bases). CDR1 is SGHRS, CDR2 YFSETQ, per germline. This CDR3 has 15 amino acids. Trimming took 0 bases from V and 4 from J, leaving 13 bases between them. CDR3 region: CASSLEGQGSYGYTF. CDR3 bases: TGCGCCAGCAGCTTGGAGGGACAAGGGAGCTATGGCTACACCTTC.

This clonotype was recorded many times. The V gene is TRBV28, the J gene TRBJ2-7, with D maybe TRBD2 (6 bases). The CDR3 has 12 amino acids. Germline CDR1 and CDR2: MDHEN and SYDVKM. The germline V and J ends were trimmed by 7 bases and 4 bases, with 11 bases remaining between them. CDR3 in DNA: TGTGCCAGCAACAAGGAGGGGTACGAGCAGTACTTC. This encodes CASNKEGYEQYF.

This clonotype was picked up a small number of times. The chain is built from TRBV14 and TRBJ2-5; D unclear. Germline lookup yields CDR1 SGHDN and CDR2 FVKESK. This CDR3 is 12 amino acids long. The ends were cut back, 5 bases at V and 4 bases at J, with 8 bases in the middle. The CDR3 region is CASSARPETQYF. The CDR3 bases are TGTGCCAGCAGCGCACGACCAGAGACCCAGTACTTC.

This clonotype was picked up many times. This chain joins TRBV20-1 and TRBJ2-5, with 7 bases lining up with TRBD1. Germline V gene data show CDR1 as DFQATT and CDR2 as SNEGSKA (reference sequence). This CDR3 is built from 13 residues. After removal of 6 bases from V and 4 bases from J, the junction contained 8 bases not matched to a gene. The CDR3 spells CSAWPRQGETQYF. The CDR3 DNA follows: TGCAGTGCCTGGCCACGACAGGGAGAGACCCAGTACTTC.

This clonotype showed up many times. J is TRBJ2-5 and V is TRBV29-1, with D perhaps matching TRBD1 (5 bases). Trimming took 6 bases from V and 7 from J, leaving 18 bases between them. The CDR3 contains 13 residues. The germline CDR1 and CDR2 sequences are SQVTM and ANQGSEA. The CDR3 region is CSVPTVRGGTQYF. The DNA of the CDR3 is TGCAGCGTCCCGACAGTCAGAGGTGGGACCCAGTACTTC.

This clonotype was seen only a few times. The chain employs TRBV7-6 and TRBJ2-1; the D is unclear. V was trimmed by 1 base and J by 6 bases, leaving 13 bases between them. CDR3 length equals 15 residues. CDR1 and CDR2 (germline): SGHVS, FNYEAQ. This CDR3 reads CASSLGSGGRNEQFF. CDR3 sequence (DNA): TGTGCCAGCAGCTTAGGCAGTGGCGGCCGCAATGAGCAGTTCTTC.

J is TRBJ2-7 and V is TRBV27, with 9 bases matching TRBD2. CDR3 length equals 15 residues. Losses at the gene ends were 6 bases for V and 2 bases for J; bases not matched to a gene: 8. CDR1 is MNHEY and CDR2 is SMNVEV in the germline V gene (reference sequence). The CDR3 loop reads CASSFSGSLTYEQYF. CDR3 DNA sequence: TGTGCCAGCAGCTTTAGCGGGAGCCTTACCTACGAGCAGTACTTC.

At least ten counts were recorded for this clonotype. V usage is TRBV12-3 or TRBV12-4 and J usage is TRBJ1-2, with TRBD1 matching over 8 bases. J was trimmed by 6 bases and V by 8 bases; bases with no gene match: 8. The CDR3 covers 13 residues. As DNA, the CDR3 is TGTGCCAGCGGAATCAGGGGGCGCGATGGCTACACCTTC. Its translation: CASGIRGRDGYTF.

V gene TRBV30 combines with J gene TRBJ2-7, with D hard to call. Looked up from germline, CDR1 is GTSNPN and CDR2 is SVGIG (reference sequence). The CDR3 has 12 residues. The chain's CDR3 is CAGNSRAREQYF. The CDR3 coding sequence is TGTGCTGGGAACAGCCGGGCGAGAGAGCAGTACTTC.

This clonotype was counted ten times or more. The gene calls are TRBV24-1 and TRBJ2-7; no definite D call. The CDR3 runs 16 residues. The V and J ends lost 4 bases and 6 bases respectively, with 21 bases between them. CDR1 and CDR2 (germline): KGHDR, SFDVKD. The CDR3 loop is CATSDSLQGPTGEQYF. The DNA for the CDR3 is TGTGCCACCAGTGACTCCCTTCAAGGGCCAACGGGCGAGCAGTACTTC.

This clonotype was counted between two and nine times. The CDR3 protein is CASSYSGSYEQFF. Here the CDR3 DNA reads TGTGCCAGTTCTTACAGCGGGAGTTATGAGCAGTTCTTC. The genes are TRBV19 and TRBJ2-1; TRBD2 agrees at 8 bases. There are 13 residues in the CDR3. CDR1 and CDR2 (germline): LNHDA, SQIVND (reference sequence). The J segment lost 8 bases and the V segment lost 8 bases, leaving 8 bases of the junction unmatched.

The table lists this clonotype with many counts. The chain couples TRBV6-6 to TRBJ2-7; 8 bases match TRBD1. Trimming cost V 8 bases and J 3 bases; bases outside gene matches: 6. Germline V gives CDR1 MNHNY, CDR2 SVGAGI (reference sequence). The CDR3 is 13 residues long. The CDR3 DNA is TGTGCCAGCGGGACAGGAGGGGACTACGAGCAGTACTTC. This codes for CASGTGGDYEQYF.

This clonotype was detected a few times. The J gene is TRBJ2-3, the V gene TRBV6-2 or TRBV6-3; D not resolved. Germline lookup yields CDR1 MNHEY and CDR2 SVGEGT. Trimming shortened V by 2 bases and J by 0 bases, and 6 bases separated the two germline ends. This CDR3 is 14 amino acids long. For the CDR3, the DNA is TGTGCCAGCAGTTACGGGATTAGCACAGATACGCAGTATTTT. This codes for CASSYGISTDTQYF.

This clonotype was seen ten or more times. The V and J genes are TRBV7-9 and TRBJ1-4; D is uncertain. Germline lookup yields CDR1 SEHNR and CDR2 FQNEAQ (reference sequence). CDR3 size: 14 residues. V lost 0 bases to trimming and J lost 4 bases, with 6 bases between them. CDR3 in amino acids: CASSLARNNEKLFF. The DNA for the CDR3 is TGTGCCAGCAGCTTAGCCAGAAATAATGAAAAACTGTTTTTT.

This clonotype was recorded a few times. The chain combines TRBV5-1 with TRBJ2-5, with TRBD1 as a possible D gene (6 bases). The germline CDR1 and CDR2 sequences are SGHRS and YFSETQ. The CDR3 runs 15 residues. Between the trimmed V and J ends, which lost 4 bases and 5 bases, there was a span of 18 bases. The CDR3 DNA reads TGCGCCAGCAGCAACCAGGGGCAGGGTGGCGAGACCCAGTACTTC. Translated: CASSNQGQGGETQYF.

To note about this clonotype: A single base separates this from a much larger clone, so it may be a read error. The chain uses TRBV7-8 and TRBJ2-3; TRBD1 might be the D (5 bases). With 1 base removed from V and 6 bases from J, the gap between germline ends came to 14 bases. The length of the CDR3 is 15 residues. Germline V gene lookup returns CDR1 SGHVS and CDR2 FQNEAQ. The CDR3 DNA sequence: TGTGCCAGCAGCTTAGTGGCAGGGCCTGCTGATACGCAGTATTTT. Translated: CASSLVAGPADTQYF.

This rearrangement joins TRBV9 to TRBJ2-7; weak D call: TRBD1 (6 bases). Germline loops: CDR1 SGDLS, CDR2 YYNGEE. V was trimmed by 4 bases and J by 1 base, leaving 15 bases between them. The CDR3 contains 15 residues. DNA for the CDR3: TGTGCCAGCAGCCCAAGCCTAGACAGGTCCTACGAGCAGTACTTC. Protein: CASSPSLDRSYEQYF.